Shown below are 27 T cell receptor beta chains from a single sample sequenced in a study of blood T cell repertoires in COVID-19 (TCRdb year 2020). The library was obtained by the immunoSEQ multiplex PCR assay. The immuneACCESS repertoire file appears here via TCRdb, limited to in-frame rearrangements. These files lack a portion of the clones; in checked studies, under half of the deficit traces to unresolved V genes, and the cause of the others is not known. For this sample the table gives fewer than 60,000 clones, of which about 84% were detected only once. The ten largest clones take up around 10% of the sample. The sample was peripheral blood. These receptors were collected from a man between 60 and 75 years old with acute or convalescent COVID-19.

The chain joins TRBV14 to TRBJ1-2; tentatively, D is TRBD1 (5 bases). This CDR3 region has 13 residues. Germline V gene sequence: CDR1 SGHDN, CDR2 FVKESK. V was cut by 5 bases and J by 5 bases, with 12 bases left in between. CDR3 residues: CASSFPDSYGYTF. The CDR3, as DNA: TGTGCCAGCAGCTTTCCCGACAGTTATGGCTACACCTTC.

This chain links TRBV19 with TRBJ1-5, with 7 positions matching TRBD1. The germline gives CDR1 LNHDA, CDR2 SQIVND (reference sequence). The CDR3 extends over 15 amino acids. With 3 bases clipped from V and 7 bases from J, the junction kept 9 bases outside the gene matches. Written as DNA, the CDR3 is TGTGCCAGTAGTATCCCGGACAGGCGTGTACAGCCCCAGCATTTT. The encoded protein is CASSIPDRRVQPQHF.

J is TRBJ2-5 and V is TRBV7-3, with 9 nucleotides matching TRBD2. This CDR3 contains 17 residues. Trimming removed 5 bases from V and 1 base from J; junction bases left unmatched: 11. Germline-derived CDR1 and CDR2 are SGHTA and FQGTGA. CDR3 DNA: TGTGCCAGCAGCAGGGGGGGCCTAGCGGGGACCCAAGAGACCCAGTACTTC. Translated, it gives CASSRGGLAGTQETQYF.

As concerns this clone: This specimen includes other DNA sequences encoding the same CDR3. This rearrangement joins TRBV18 to TRBJ1-2, with 7 bases matching TRBD1. Trimming at V came to 2 bases and at J to 6 bases, leaving 0 bases not matched to a gene. The CDR3 runs to 12 residues. Germline V gene data show CDR1 as KGHSH and CDR2 as LQKENI. The chain's CDR3 is CASSPTGDGYTF. Written as DNA, the CDR3 is TGTGCCAGCTCACCAACAGGGGATGGCTACACCTTC.

The V gene is TRBV6-2 or TRBV6-3, the J gene TRBJ1-1; D call uncertain. The CDR3 runs to 14 residues. Germline V CDR1 and CDR2: MNHEY, SVGEGT. V was cut by 1 base and J by 1 base, with 7 bases left in between. CDR3 sequence: CASSYFAANTEAFF. For the CDR3, the DNA is TGTGCCAGCAGTTACTTTGCGGCGAACACTGAAGCTTTCTTT.

This clone appeared a single time. The J gene is TRBJ1-4, the V gene TRBV5-1; the D gene is possibly TRBD1 (5 bases). The germline V and J ends were trimmed by 4 bases and 4 bases, with 17 bases remaining between them. Germline CDR1 reads SGHRS; CDR2 reads YFSETQ. This CDR3 is 16 amino acids long. The CDR3 is CASSPLGGVNNEKLFF. The CDR3 nucleotides read TGCGCCAGCAGCCCATTGGGGGGGGTTAATAATGAAAAACTGTTTTTT.

This clone was seen only once. V and J are TRBV24-1 and TRBJ2-1, with TRBD2 matching 16 bases. This CDR3 contains 18 residues. Germline trimming cut 7 bases from V and 7 bases from J; bases unmatched to any gene: 12. Germline loops: CDR1 KGHDR, CDR2 SFDVKD. The CDR3 sequence: CATSLTGTSGGARNEQFF. CDR3 nucleotides: TGTGCCACCAGCTTAACCGGGACTAGCGGGGGGGCCAGAAATGAGCAGTTCTTC.

The chain combines TRBV11-2 with TRBJ2-7, with 10 bases fitting TRBD1. With V trimmed by 5 bases and J by 4 bases, 8 bases remained unmatched. Per the germline V gene, CDR1 is SGHAT and CDR2 is FQNNGV. This CDR3 region has 15 residues. The CDR3 region has the DNA TGTGCCAGCAGCCCAGGTGGGACAGGGGCGTACGAGCAGTACTTC. Translated: CASSPGGTGAYEQYF.

V and J are TRBV18 and TRBJ2-2, with D perhaps TRBD2 (6 bases). Trimming stripped 3 bases from V and 4 bases from J, with 9 bases between. CDR1 and CDR2 from the germline V gene are KGHSH and LQKENI. The CDR3 spans 14 residues. CDR3 amino acids: CASSPQGGTGELFF. In nucleotides, the CDR3 is TGTGCCAGCTCACCCCAGGGAGGCACCGGGGAGCTGTTTTTT.

V is TRBV10-2 and J is TRBJ1-1, with 9 bases that match TRBD1. CDR1 WSHSY and CDR2 SAAADI come from the germline V gene. This CDR3 spans 15 amino acids. J gave up 4 bases and V 4 bases, and 7 bases lay outside the gene matches. CDR3 nucleotides: TGCGCCAGCAGTGCGAGACAGGGGGTAGTCACTGAAGCTTTCTTT. Its protein product is CASSARQGVVTEAFF.

The CDR3 spells CASSARDINSPLHF. CDR3 DNA: TGTGCCAGCAGCGCCCGGGACATCAATTCACCCCTCCACTTT. The V call is TRBV9, the J call TRBJ1-6; TRBD1 is a possible D gene (6 bases). The germline V and J ends were trimmed by 3 bases and 7 bases, with 11 bases remaining between them. The germline V gene has CDR1 SGDLS and CDR2 YYNGEE. The CDR3 has 14 amino acids.

V and J are TRBV7-8 and TRBJ1-1; D remains unclear. V lost 4 bases and J 8 bases, leaving 14 bases between the germline ends. The CDR3 runs 13 residues. Germline V gene lookup returns CDR1 SGHVS and CDR2 FQNEAQ. This CDR3 reads CASSSKRFLEAFF. For the CDR3, the DNA is TGTGCCAGCAGCTCTAAGCGCTTTCTCGAAGCTTTCTTT.

V usage is TRBV6-5 and J usage is TRBJ1-2; 9 bases are shared with TRBD1. Trimming cost V 5 bases and J 4 bases; bases outside gene matches: 5. This CDR3 is 14 amino acids long. From germline, CDR1 is MNHEY and CDR2 SVGAGI. CDR3 in DNA: TGTGCCAGCAGTCTACAGGGGGCAGGCTATGGCTACACCTTC. It yields the protein CASSLQGAGYGYTF.

This clone showed up just a few times. The chain links TRBV20-1 to TRBJ1-2; D not certain. Trimming removed 3 bases at V and 0 bases at J, with 5 bases between. This CDR3 has 12 residues. Germline V gene sequence: CDR1 DFQATT, CDR2 SNEGSKA (reference sequence). CDR3 DNA sequence: TGCAGTGCTAGTCCAGCTAACTATGGCTACACCTTC. Translating it yields CSASPANYGYTF.

This clone has only a few counts. The CDR3 reads CASSGGQVPPEQYF. CDR3 bases: TGTGCCAGCAGCGGGGGACAGGTTCCCCCCGAGCAGTACTTC. This chain links TRBV11-1 with TRBJ2-7, with 8 bases matching TRBD1. The trim removed 5 bases at V and 6 bases at J, leaving 9 bases unmatched. The CDR3 is made up of 14 amino acids. The germline gives CDR1 SGHAT, CDR2 FQDESV (reference sequence).

V and J are TRBV5-5 and TRBJ1-2; D is uncertain. Trimming removed 0 bases from V and 4 bases from J, with 10 bases in between. From germline, CDR1 is SGHKS and CDR2 YYEKEE (reference sequence). There are 14 residues in the CDR3. The CDR3 nucleotides are TGTGCCAGCAGCTTGGAGGTAGCACGCTATGGCTACACCTTC. Its translation is CASSLEVARYGYTF.

The chain links TRBV5-1 to TRBJ1-2, with 7 bases that match TRBD1. Trimming at V came to 3 bases and at J to 2 bases, leaving 4 bases not matched to a gene. The V gene's germline CDR1 is SGHRS and CDR2 YFSETQ. The CDR3 totals 14 residues. CDR3 protein: CASSSGTANYGYTF. DNA of the CDR3: TGCGCCAGCAGCTCCGGGACAGCCAACTATGGCTACACCTTC.

The rearrangement links TRBV7-2 to TRBJ2-1; the match to TRBD1 covers 10 bases. CDR1 is SGHTA, CDR2 FQGNSA, per germline. The CDR3 has 16 residues. With V trimmed by 5 bases and J by 9 bases, 13 bases remained unmatched. The CDR3 coding sequence is TGTGCCAGCAGCCAACAGGGAGACAGGGGGCGAAGTGAGCAGTTCTTC. This translates into CASSQQGDRGRSEQFF.

This clone was observed a handful of times. The rearrangement joins TRBV19 to TRBJ1-2; TRBD1 aligns across 9 bases. The CDR3 consists of 15 residues. The junction had 7 bases not matched to a gene; V was cut back by 2 bases and J by 6 bases. Germline V lookup: CDR1 LNHDA, CDR2 SQIVND (reference sequence). CDR3 protein: CASSITGTGINGYTF. Here the CDR3 DNA reads TGTGCCAGTAGTATAACCGGGACAGGGATAAATGGCTACACCTTC.

The V and J genes are TRBV7-2 and TRBJ1-4; possibly TRBD1 for D (6 bases). V was cut by 5 bases and J by 4 bases, with 14 bases left in between. Germline lookup yields CDR1 SGHTA and CDR2 FQGNSA. This CDR3 is built from 15 residues. This CDR3 reads CASSQLGQFNEKLFF. In DNA form, the CDR3 reads TGTGCCAGCAGCCAACTCGGACAGTTTAATGAAAAACTGTTTTTT. Looking up the rest from reference TRBV7-2 and TRBJ1-4 gives the full variable domain: GAGVSQSPSNKVTEKGKDVELRCDPISGHTALYWYRQSLGQGLEFLIYFQGNSAPDKSGLPSDRFSAERTGGSVSTLTIQRTQQEDSAVYLCASSQLGQFNEKLFFGSGTQLSVL.

This clone has just one count. The chain employs TRBV6-6 and TRBJ2-3, with TRBD2 matching 10 bases. The V gene end was trimmed by 9 bases and the J gene end by 1 base; junction bases not matched to a gene: 1. Germline lookup yields CDR1 MNHNY and CDR2 SVGAGI (reference sequence). The CDR3 totals 13 residues. CDR3 amino acids: CASGTSGTDTQYF. In nucleotides, the CDR3 is TGTGCCAGTGGGACTAGCGGCACAGATACGCAGTATTTT.

The chain couples TRBV5-6 to TRBJ1-6, with a weak D call TRBD1 (5 bases). Between the trimmed V and J ends, which lost 1 base and 9 bases, there was a span of 14 bases. This CDR3 region has 15 residues. Per the germline V gene, CDR1 is SGHDT and CDR2 is YYEEEE. The CDR3, as DNA: TGTGCCAGCAGCTTGCCCACAAGGGGCCTTTCACCCCTCCACTTT. Protein: CASSLPTRGLSPLHF.

CDR3: CASSSDRSYGYTF. In DNA, the CDR3 is TGTGCCAGCAGCTCGGACAGGAGCTATGGCTACACCTTC. V gene TRBV11-2 combines with J gene TRBJ1-2; 7 bases fit TRBD1. The V and J ends lost 4 bases and 4 bases, in that order; junction bases with no gene match: 3. CDR1 and CDR2 from the germline V gene are SGHAT and FQNNGV. The CDR3 spans 13 residues.

The chain joins TRBV9 to TRBJ2-1; 9 bases map to TRBD2. The CDR3 totals 16 residues. V lost 3 bases to trimming and J lost 7 bases; unmatched junction nucleotides: 11. The V gene's germline CDR1 is SGDLS and CDR2 YYNGEE. The CDR3 spells CASSASGGPHYNEQFF. The CDR3 DNA reads TGTGCCAGCAGCGCCAGCGGGGGGCCCCATTATAATGAGCAGTTCTTC.

This chain links TRBV4-1 with TRBJ2-7; TRBD1 matches 9 bases. CDR3 length equals 12 residues. Trimming at V came to 6 bases and at J to 6 bases, leaving 3 bases not matched to a gene. Germline V gene sequence: CDR1 MGHRA, CDR2 YSYEKL. The CDR3 DNA reads as TGCGCCAGCAGGATGGACAGGGGCGAGCAGTACTTC. Translation: CASRMDRGEQYF.

This clone was counted a single time. This chain connects TRBV5-4 to TRBJ1-2; perhaps TRBD1 as D (5 bases). The CDR3 spans 14 residues. Trimming took 1 base from V and 8 from J, leaving 15 bases between them. Germline CDR1 reads SGHNT; CDR2 reads YYREEE (reference sequence). The CDR3 DNA is TGTGCCAGCAGCTTGTCGAGGCAGGGAAAGGGCTACACCTTC. It translates to CASSLSRQGKGYTF. The full variable domain, in which reference TRBV5-4 and TRBJ1-2 provide the parts outside the CDR3, is ETGVTQSPTHLIKTRGQQVTLRCSSQSGHNTVSWYQQALGQGPQFIFQYYREEENGRGNFPPRFSGLQFPNYSSELNVNALELDDSALYLCASSLSRQGKGYTFGSGTRLTVV.

J is TRBJ1-4 and V is TRBV10-3; the D gene is possibly TRBD1 (6 bases). The V and J ends lost 2 bases and 0 bases respectively, with 16 bases between them. Germline loops: CDR1 ENHRY, CDR2 SYGVKD. The CDR3 has 18 residues. The CDR3 nucleotides are TGTGCCATCAGTGAGATGAGGGCAGGGGCGGCAACTAATGAAAAACTGTTTTTT. It yields the protein CAISEMRAGAATNEKLFF.